The T cell receptor (beta chain) under discussion was sequenced for a study of human T cells and chemical hapten exposure (dated by TCRdb to the early 2020s). Study-level background: For sensitization, 2% DPC in acetone was applied to a roughly 2 cm by roughly 2 cm area of upper inner arm skin. Weekly therapeutic DPC doses were additionally applied to the scalp of patients throughout the roughly 22-week study period. Patch testing was done on the upper back using Finn chambers containing 0.01% DPC, and results were scored after 6 days according to International Contact Dermatitis Research Group standards. The patient cohort, mostly female, included alopecia areata with under or over 50% scalp involvement, alopecia totalis and alopecia universalis. Libraries were pooled for sequencing, and per-sample TCR yields varied mainly because of small differences in library volumes within the pool. Peripheral blood TCR repertoire changes were tracked in vivo in alopecia patients during primary and secondary sensitization to the hapten diphenylcyclopropenone (DPC). Blood samples were taken from patients before sensitization (week 0) and then at 2, 6 and about 24 weeks after DPC sensitization. Blood for TCR sequencing was provided by twenty-nine alopecia patients at one to four time points (pre-sensitization, 2, 6 and 24 weeks).

The time point label for this specimen denotes: patch test 3, about 24 weeks after DPC sensitization. What the treatment or condition label conveys for this sample: therapeutic diphenylcyclopropenone sensitization with weekly scalp DPC. At each patch-test visit, blood was drawn before the patch test was applied. Eligible patients were aged 18 to 70, diagnosed with alopecia, deemed suitable for DPC therapy, and excluded if pregnant. Total RNA was extracted from unfractionated whole blood collected in Tempus Blood RNA tubes. Library construction relied on RACE. The reads were generated on a NextSeq 500. During library preparation, unique molecular identifiers were attached to individual cDNA molecules so that TCRs could be counted quantitatively and reproducibly. From each blood RNA sample, both TCR alpha and TCR beta chains were sequenced. Per the source publication's procedure: The median number of TCRs per sample was around 96,000, ranging from about 23,224 to 700,000. The Decombinator software suite was used to annotate V, J and CDR3 in the TCR reads. For PS versus PT1 abundance plots, all samples were subsampled to the same number of TCRs (28,000). Expanded TCRs were defined as absent before sensitization and observed at least eight times at the 2-week time point. TCRdb handled the public reads itself, with Q25 trimming in fastp and clone calling in MiXCR, and kept productive beta chains. Every CDR3 protein is listed once, alongside the most common genes and DNA of its rows. TCRdb, not the authors, supplied the V and J calls. The sample contains just over 95,000 distinct CDR3 sequences, about 28% of them found a single time. The ten largest clones add up to 10% of the sample.

Overall results and qualifications from the work: All patients had alopecia, a presumed autoimmune disease, so their immune response might differ from that of healthy individuals. The number of PT1 expanded TCRs positively correlated with patch test score, significant at thresholds 8, 16 and 32 but not 4. After repeated subsampling, changes were observed in the strength of the expansion versus patch-test correlation and in the threshold at which the correlation became significant. No change with DPC sensitization was found in the number of TCRs above 1 in 1000 frequency, and no evidence of global repertoire structure alterations was found. Significantly more large CDR3 similarity clusters were formed by expanded TCRs than by pre-sensitization or healthy control sets, consistent with antigen-driven responses.

Trimming accounts for 0 bases at V and 4 bases at J, while the number of junction bases matched to no gene is 2. Taken from the germline V gene, the CDR1 and CDR2 loops are ENHRY and SYGVKD. Measured from the cysteine to the phenylalanine, the CDR3 is 14 residues long. The retained sequence is limited to the CDR3, 42 bases, with the frame set at the first base. Only a few counts were recorded for this clonotype. The antigen it recognizes is unknown. No base quality values were provided; no much bigger clone lies one nucleotide off. Here the chain combines TRBV10-3 and TRBJ1-2; TRBD1 aligns with 7 central bases. This sample comprised whole blood, obtained in connection with sensitization to the hapten diphenylcyclopropenone (DPC). The sequence was collected from a middle-aged man with alopecia areata. Some clones in this sample may be carry-over from other donors' samples. The bases read TGTGCCATCAGTGAGTCTCCAGGGGGCTATGGCTACACCTTC. Its translation reads: CAISESPGGYGYTF.